Detailed here is one T cell receptor (beta chain). Its cognate antigen is unknown. This sample was taken from a study of cytomegalovirus exposure and HLA in healthy donors. About the research overall: Previous work identified roughly 110 million unique TCR beta sequences from roughly 170 million T cells. Study-wide points: Using a false discovery rate of 0.05, a later analysis showed that 15,000 to 20,000 TCR beta sequences were associated with HLA alleles. The authors excluded some V segments, including TRBV6-2 and TRBV6-3, as indistinguishable. Researchers reported in a later analysis that a missense DCLRE1C variant was tied to TCR beta V- and J-gene trimming.

The study ran its PCR with 60 Vbeta and 13 Jbeta primers. Clones were read by immunoSEQ multiplex PCR, and TCRdb kept only the in-frame ones, dropping some. The table includes approximately 140,000 clones, about four fifths detected once. The CDR3 totals 13 residues. In germline, CDR1 is SGHVS, CDR2 FNYEAQ. Trimming removed 5 bases from V and 6 bases from J, with 11 bases in between. This chain uses TRBV7-6 with TRBJ1-5; D uncertain. Sequencing used PBMCs. The receptor's source is a man in his forties in good health and CMV-seropositive. The CDR3 here is CASSQDAGQPQHF. CDR3 DNA: TGTGCCAGCAGCCAGGACGCGGGTCAGCCCCAGCATTTT.